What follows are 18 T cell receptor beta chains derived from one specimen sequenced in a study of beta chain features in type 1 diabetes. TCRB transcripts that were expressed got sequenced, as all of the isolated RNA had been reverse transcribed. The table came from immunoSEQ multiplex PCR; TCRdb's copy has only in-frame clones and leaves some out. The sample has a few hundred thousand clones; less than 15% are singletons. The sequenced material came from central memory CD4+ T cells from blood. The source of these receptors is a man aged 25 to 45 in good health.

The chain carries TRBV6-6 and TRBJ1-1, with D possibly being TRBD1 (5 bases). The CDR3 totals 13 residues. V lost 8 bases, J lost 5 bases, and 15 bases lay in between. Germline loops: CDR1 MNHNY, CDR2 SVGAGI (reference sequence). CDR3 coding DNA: TGTGCCAGCGGAACCCTGGGGGGGACTGAAGCTTTCTTT. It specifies CASGTLGGTEAFF.

The CDR3 DNA follows: TGCGCCAGCAGCTCACCCCCCGGGACAGGGGTCGATACGCAGTATTTT. The encoded protein is CASSSPPGTGVDTQYF. This chain links TRBV5-1 with TRBJ2-3; 10 bases line up with TRBD1. Trimming cost V 3 bases and J 6 bases; bases outside gene matches: 10. The CDR3 loop spans 16 amino acids. Germline CDR1 reads SGHRS; CDR2 reads YFSETQ.

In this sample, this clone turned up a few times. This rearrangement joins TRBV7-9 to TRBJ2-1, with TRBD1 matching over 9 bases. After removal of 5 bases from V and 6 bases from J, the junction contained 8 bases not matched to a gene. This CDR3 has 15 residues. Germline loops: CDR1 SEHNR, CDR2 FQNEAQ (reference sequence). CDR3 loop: CASSHPGQGSNEQFF. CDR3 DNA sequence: TGTGCCAGCAGCCACCCGGGACAGGGTAGCAATGAGCAGTTCTTC.

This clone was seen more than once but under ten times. The CDR3 is CASSQDLTSGGSTQYF. CDR3 coding DNA: TGCGCCAGCAGCCAAGACCTGACTAGCGGGGGATCAACGCAGTATTTT. The chain is built from TRBV4-3 and TRBJ2-3, with 12 positions matching TRBD2. The CDR3 extends over 16 amino acids. After removal of 0 bases from V and 9 bases from J, the junction contained 7 bases not matched to a gene. Germline loops: CDR1 LGHNA, CDR2 YSLEER.

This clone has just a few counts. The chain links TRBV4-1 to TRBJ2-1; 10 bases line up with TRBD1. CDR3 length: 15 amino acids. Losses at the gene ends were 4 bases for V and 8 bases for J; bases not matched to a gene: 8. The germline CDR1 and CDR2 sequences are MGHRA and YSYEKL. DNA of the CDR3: TGCGCCAGCAGCCTCCGAGGGACAGGGGTGGATGAGCAGTTCTTC. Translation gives CASSLRGTGVDEQFF.

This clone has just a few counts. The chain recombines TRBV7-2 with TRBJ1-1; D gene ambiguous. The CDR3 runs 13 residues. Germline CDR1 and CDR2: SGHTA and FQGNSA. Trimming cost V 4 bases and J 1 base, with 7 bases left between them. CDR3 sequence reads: CASSSAENTEAFF. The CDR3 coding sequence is TGTGCCAGCAGCTCCGCAGAGAACACTGAAGCTTTCTTT.

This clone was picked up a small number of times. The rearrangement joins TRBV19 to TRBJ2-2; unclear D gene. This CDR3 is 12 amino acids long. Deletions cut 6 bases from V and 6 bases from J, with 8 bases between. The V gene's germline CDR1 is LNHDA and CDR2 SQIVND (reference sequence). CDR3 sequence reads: CASRSSPGELFF. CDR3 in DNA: TGTGCCAGTAGGTCGAGTCCCGGGGAGCTGTTTTTT.

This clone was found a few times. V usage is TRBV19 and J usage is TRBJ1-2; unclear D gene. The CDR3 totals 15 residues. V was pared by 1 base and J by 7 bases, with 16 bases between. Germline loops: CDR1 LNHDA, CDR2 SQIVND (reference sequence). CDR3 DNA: TGTGCCAGTAGTATAGGGGAGCCCCTAACTATTGGCTACACCTTC. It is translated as CASSIGEPLTIGYTF.

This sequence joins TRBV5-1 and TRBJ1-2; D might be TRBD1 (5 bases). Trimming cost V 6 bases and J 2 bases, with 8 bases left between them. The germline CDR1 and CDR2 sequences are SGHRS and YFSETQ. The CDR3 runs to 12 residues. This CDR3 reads CASTAGNYGYTF. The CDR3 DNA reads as TGCGCCAGCACCGCAGGGAACTATGGCTACACCTTC.

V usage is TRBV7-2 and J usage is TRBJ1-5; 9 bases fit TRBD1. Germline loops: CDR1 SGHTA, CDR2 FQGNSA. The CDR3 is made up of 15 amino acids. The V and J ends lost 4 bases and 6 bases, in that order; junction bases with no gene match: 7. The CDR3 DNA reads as TGTGCCAGCAGCTACGGGACAGGGAAGGGTCAGCCCCAGCATTTT. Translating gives CASSYGTGKGQPQHF.

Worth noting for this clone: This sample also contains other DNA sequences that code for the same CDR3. Here the CDR3 DNA reads TGTGCCAGCAGCTTGTCGGGACAGTCAGGGGGGACCCAGTACTTC. This translates into CASSLSGQSGGTQYF. The chain uses TRBV5-4 and TRBJ2-5, with TRBD1 matching 7 bases. The CDR3 covers 15 residues. Germline V gives CDR1 SGHNT, CDR2 YYREEE (reference sequence). With V trimmed by 1 base and J by 7 bases, 10 bases remained unmatched.

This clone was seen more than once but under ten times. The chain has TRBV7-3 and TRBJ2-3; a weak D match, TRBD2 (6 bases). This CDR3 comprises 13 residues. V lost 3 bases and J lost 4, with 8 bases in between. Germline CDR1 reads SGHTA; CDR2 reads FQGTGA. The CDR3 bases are TGTGCCAGCAGCTTGCGGAGGGCAGATACGCAGTATTTT. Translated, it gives CASSLRRADTQYF.

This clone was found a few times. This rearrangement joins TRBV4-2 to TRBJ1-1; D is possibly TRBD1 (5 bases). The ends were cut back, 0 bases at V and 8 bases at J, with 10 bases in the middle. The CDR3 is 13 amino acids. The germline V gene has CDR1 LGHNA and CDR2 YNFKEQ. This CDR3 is CASSQDMGGEAFF. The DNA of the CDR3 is TGTGCCAGCAGCCAAGATATGGGGGGAGAAGCTTTCTTT.

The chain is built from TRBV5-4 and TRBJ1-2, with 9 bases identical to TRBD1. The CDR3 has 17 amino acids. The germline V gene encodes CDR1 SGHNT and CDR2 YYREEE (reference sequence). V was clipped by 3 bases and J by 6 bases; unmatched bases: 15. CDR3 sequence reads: CASSSPGTGRDSHGYTF. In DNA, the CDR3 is TGTGCCAGCAGCTCCCCCGGGACAGGGAGGGATTCCCATGGCTACACCTTC.

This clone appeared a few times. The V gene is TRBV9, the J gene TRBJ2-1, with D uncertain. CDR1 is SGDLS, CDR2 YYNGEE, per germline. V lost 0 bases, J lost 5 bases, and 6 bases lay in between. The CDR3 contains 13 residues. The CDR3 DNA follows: TGTGCCAGCAGCGTAGCTATAGACAATGAGCAGTTCTTC. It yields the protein CASSVAIDNEQFF.

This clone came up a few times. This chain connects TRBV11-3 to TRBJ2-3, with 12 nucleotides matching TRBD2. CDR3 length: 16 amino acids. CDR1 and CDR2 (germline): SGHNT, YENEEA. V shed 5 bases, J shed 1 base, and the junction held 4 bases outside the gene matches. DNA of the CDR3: TGTGCCAGCAGCCCCCGGACTAGCGGGGGCACAGATACGCAGTATTTT. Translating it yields CASSPRTSGGTDTQYF.

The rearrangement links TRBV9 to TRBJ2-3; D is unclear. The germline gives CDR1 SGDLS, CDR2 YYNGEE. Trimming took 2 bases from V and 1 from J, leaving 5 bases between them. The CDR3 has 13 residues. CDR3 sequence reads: CASSVPGTDTQYF. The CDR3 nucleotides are TGTGCCAGCAGCGTCCCCGGCACAGATACGCAGTATTTT.

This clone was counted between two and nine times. In DNA form, the CDR3 reads TGTGCCAGCAGCCTCAATTTAGAGACCCAGTACTTC. It codes for CASSLNLETQYF. This chain uses TRBV7-2 with TRBJ2-5; D remains unclear. From germline, CDR1 is SGHTA and CDR2 FQGNSA. The ends were cut back, 5 bases at V and 4 bases at J, with 8 bases in the middle. The CDR3 covers 12 residues. Complete variable domain (other parts from reference TRBV7-2 and TRBJ2-5): GAGVSQSPSNKVTEKGKDVELRCDPISGHTALYWYRQSLGQGLEFLIYFQGNSAPDKSGLPSDRFSAERTGGSVSTLTIQRTQQEDSAVYLCASSLNLETQYFGPGTRLLVL.